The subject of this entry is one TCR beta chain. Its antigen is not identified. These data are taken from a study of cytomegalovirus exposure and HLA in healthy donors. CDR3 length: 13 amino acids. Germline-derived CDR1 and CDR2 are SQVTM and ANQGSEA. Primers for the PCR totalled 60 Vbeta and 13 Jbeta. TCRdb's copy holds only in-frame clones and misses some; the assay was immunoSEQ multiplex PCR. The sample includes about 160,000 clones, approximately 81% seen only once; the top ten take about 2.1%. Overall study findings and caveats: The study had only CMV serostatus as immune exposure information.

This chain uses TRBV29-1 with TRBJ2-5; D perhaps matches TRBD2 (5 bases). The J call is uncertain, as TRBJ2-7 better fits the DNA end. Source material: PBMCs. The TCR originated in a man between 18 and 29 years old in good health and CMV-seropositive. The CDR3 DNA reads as TGCAGCGCCTGCCTTCAGCGGAGCTACGAGCAGTACTTC. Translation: CSACLQRSYEQYF.